The 32 T cell receptor beta chains below come from one sample, sequenced in a study of T cell repertoires in cytomegalovirus infection. These receptors are not linked to any known antigen. TCRdb itself ran the reads through MiXCR, one entry per CDR3 protein. Among about 920,000 distinct CDR3 sequences, roughly 30% were seen once, and the ten largest hold around 15%. Source: cultured CD8+ T cells from PBMCs, taken from culture after CMV antigen stimulation. The source is a human donor in good health (CMV status not recorded). Some clones in this sample may be carry-over from other donors' samples.

In this sample, this clonotype turned up a few times. The chain uses TRBV7-6 and TRBJ2-5; D remains ambiguous. In germline, CDR1 is SGHVS, CDR2 FNYEAQ. CDR3 size: 13 residues. V gave up 5 bases and J gave up 4 bases, with 11 bases separating them. CDR3: CASSVRLRETQYF. The CDR3 coding sequence is TGTGCCAGCAGCGTCCGGTTACGAGAGACCCAGTACTTC.

The CDR3 DNA reads TGTGCCAGCAGCCAATTCACGCAGGGGCCTGTGTCAGCTTTCTTT. It is translated as CASSQFTQGPVSAFF. J is TRBJ1-1 and V is TRBV14, with TRBD1 as a possible D gene (6 bases). Trimming cost V 2 bases and J 10 bases, with 20 bases left between them. Germline lookup yields CDR1 SGHDN and CDR2 FVKESK. The CDR3 runs 15 residues.

Regarding this clonotype: This clone may be a read error of a much larger clone one base away. The chain is built from TRBV7-2 and TRBJ2-5; D possibly corresponds to TRBD1 (6 bases). The CDR3 length is 12 residues. Trimming took 10 bases from V and 3 from J, leaving 12 bases between them. Germline V CDR1 and CDR2: SGHTA, FQGNSA. The CDR3 DNA reads TGTGCCAACAGATACAGGGAAGAGACCCAGTACTTC. It specifies CANRYREETQYF.

This clonotype has just a few counts. This may be a read error: a much more frequent sequence differs by one nucleotide. The chain carries TRBV11-2 and TRBJ2-3, with D tentatively TRBD1 or TRBD2 (6 bases each). V was trimmed by 5 bases and J by 4 bases, leaving 16 bases between them. Germline V CDR1 and CDR2: SGHAT, FQNNGV. This CDR3 region has 15 residues. CDR3 sequence (DNA): TGTGCCAGCAGCCTCCGGGGGCCCGAAGCAGATACGCAGTATTTT. Translating gives CASSLRGPEADTQYF.

The V call is TRBV6-5, the J call TRBJ1-1; D unclear. V lost 5 bases and J 5 bases, leaving 15 bases between the germline ends. Germline values: CDR1 MNHEY, CDR2 SVGAGI. This CDR3 has 14 amino acids. As DNA, the CDR3 is TGTGCCAGCAGTCACCGCGGGGTTTGGACTGAAGCTTTCTTT. This codes for CASSHRGVWTEAFF.

CDR3 sequence: CAIDPPGETQYF. In DNA, the CDR3 is TGTGCCATTGACCCTCCCGGGGAGACCCAGTACTTC. The chain joins TRBV2 to TRBJ2-5; D remains ambiguous. Germline loops: CDR1 SNHLY, CDR2 FYNNEI. The CDR3 contains 12 residues. The V gene lost 10 bases and the J gene lost 5 bases, with 14 bases spanning the gap. Variable domain in full (rest from reference TRBV2 and TRBJ2-5): EPEVTQTPSHQVTQMGQEVILRCVPISNHLYFYWYRQILGQKVEFLVSFYNNEISEKSEIFDDQFSVERPDGSNFTLKIRSTKLEDSAMYFCAIDPPGETQYFGPGTRLLVL.

This clonotype was picked up many times. This chain uses TRBV6-6 with TRBJ2-1; D is unresolved. The CDR3 has 12 amino acids. Germline V gene data show CDR1 as MNHNY and CDR2 as SVGAGI (reference sequence). Trimming cost V 2 bases and J 6 bases, with 5 bases left between them. CDR3 in amino acids: CASSYRVNEQFF. The CDR3 DNA reads as TGTGCCAGCAGTTACAGGGTCAATGAGCAGTTCTTC.

V usage is TRBV7-4 and J usage is TRBJ2-3; no clear D. V was shortened by 2 bases and J by 2 bases, with 17 bases between the two germline ends. Germline V gene lookup returns CDR1 SGHVT and CDR2 SQSDAQ. The length of the CDR3 is 17 residues. CDR3 sequence (DNA): TGTGCCAGCAGCTTATCCCAACAGCTCCCCCCCACAGATACGCAGTATTTT. Translation gives CASSLSQQLPPTDTQYF.

The V gene is TRBV6-1, the J gene TRBJ2-7; TRBD1 or TRBD2 may be the D gene (5 bases each). Germline V gene sequence: CDR1 MNHNS, CDR2 SASEGT. Between the trimmed V and J ends, which lost 7 bases and 4 bases, there was a span of 14 bases. This CDR3 contains 13 residues. The CDR3 loop reads CASIGDLAYEQYF. The CDR3 DNA reads as TGTGCCAGCATTGGGGACCTGGCGTACGAGCAGTACTTC.

This clonotype was recorded many times. This chain connects TRBV7-9 to TRBJ1-1; no clear D. The CDR3 consists of 14 residues. The V end was cut by 4 bases, the J end by 2 bases, with 11 bases between. The germline V gene has CDR1 SEHNR and CDR2 FQNEAQ (reference sequence). CDR3 in DNA: TGTGCCAGCAGCTCCCCGACCCCCAACACTGAAGCTTTCTTT. Protein sequence: CASSSPTPNTEAFF.

DNA for the CDR3: TGCAGTGCTAGAGATCTGGAGAGCTACAATGAGCAGTTCTTC. Residues: CSARDLESYNEQFF. The J gene is TRBJ2-1, the V gene TRBV20-1; no clear D. This CDR3 has 14 residues. The V end was cut by 0 bases, the J end by 3 bases, with 9 bases between. Germline V gives CDR1 DFQATT, CDR2 SNEGSKA (reference sequence).

The rearrangement uses TRBV2 and TRBJ1-1; weak D call: TRBD1 (5 bases). The CDR3 length is 12 residues. V was trimmed by 8 bases and J by 3 bases, leaving 10 bases between them. Per germline, CDR1 SNHLY and CDR2 FYNNEI. The CDR3 is CASPGRDTEAFF. The DNA for the CDR3 is TGTGCCAGCCCCGGCAGGGACACTGAAGCTTTCTTT.

This clonotype came up a few times. The gene calls are TRBV6-6 and TRBJ1-5; D is uncertain. V was shortened by 0 bases and J by 7 bases, with 7 bases between the two germline ends. The CDR3 totals 13 residues. Germline CDR1 is MNHNY and CDR2 is SVGAGI (reference sequence). CDR3 sequence reads: CASSYSNGQPQHF. For the CDR3, the DNA is TGTGCCAGCAGTTACTCGAATGGACAGCCCCAGCATTTT.

This CDR3 is CASSSPGTWGEKLFF. CDR3 in DNA: TGTGCCAGCAGCTCGCCCGGGACCTGGGGAGAAAAACTGTTTTTT. The J gene is TRBJ1-4, the V gene TRBV7-4; D perhaps matches TRBD1 (5 bases). Germline CDR1 SGHVT, CDR2 SQSDAQ. The CDR3 spans 15 residues. Between the trimmed V and J ends, which lost 4 bases and 8 bases, there was a span of 17 bases.

This rearrangement joins TRBV29-1 to TRBJ1-2; D unclear. Looked up from germline, CDR1 is SQVTM and CDR2 is ANQGSEA. The CDR3 extends over 14 amino acids. Trimming cost V 4 bases and J 5 bases, with 17 bases left between them. The CDR3 coding sequence is TGCAGCGTTGTCTGGCAGGCTCGCCATTATGGCTACACCTTC. The encoded protein is CSVVWQARHYGYTF.

This clonotype was counted only a few times. This rearrangement joins TRBV28 to TRBJ2-7; TRBD1 is a possible D gene (6 bases). This CDR3 has 13 residues. The germline V gene has CDR1 MDHEN and CDR2 SYDVKM. V lost 5 bases and J 4 bases, leaving 12 bases between the germline ends. Here the CDR3 DNA reads TGTGCCAGCAGTCTTTGGACAGCATACGAGCAGTACGTC. Protein: CASSLWTAYEQYV.

This clonotype was counted once. The chain links TRBV9 to TRBJ2-3; 8 bases are shared with TRBD1. V shed 2 bases, J shed 3 bases, and the junction held 8 bases outside the gene matches. From germline, CDR1 is SGDLS and CDR2 YYNGEE. The CDR3 contains 16 residues. DNA for the CDR3: TGTGCCAGCAGCGTCTATGGACAGGGAGTGACAGATACGCAGTATTTT. Protein sequence: CASSVYGQGVTDTQYF.

This clonotype was recorded once. The chain recombines TRBV4-1 with TRBJ2-1; D unclear. The CDR3 covers 12 residues. The germline V gene encodes CDR1 MGHRA and CDR2 YSYEKL. Between the trimmed V and J ends, which lost 1 base and 8 bases, there was a span of 6 bases. CDR3 loop: CASSQVADEQFF. CDR3 nucleotides: TGCGCCAGCAGCCAAGTGGCCGATGAGCAGTTCTTC.

This clonotype was observed a few times. The chain employs TRBV4-1 and TRBJ1-4; no clear D. Per the germline V gene, CDR1 is MGHRA and CDR2 is YSYEKL. This CDR3 spans 17 amino acids. V dropped 0 bases and J dropped 0 bases, with 11 bases sitting between them. The CDR3 here is CASSQDPVPATNEKLFF. CDR3 DNA: TGCGCCAGCAGCCAAGATCCGGTCCCTGCAACTAATGAAAAACTGTTTTTT.

This clonotype was detected only a few times. J is TRBJ2-1 and V is TRBV7-6; D is perhaps TRBD2 (5 bases). Germline V gene sequence: CDR1 SGHVS, CDR2 FNYEAQ. Between the trimmed V and J ends, which lost 8 bases and 2 bases, there was a span of 16 bases. The CDR3 is made up of 15 amino acids. CDR3 sequence (DNA): TGTGCCAGCCGAGCGCCCCGGGAAACCTACAATGAGCAGTTCTTC. Protein product: CASRAPRETYNEQFF.

The chain has TRBV7-4 and TRBJ1-2; no firm D call. CDR1 is SGHVT and CDR2 is SQSDAQ in the germline V gene. V lost 4 bases to trimming and J lost 6 bases, with 12 bases between them. The CDR3 totals 13 residues. The CDR3 is CASSSTSTDGYTF. CDR3 DNA sequence: TGTGCCAGCAGCTCCACCTCCACGGATGGCTACACCTTC.

V usage is TRBV4-1 and J usage is TRBJ1-1; D is perhaps TRBD1 (5 bases). The V end was cut by 3 bases, the J end by 4 bases, with 15 bases between. The V gene's germline CDR1 is MGHRA and CDR2 YSYEKL. This CDR3 has 15 residues. The CDR3 reads CASSQDTGPGTEAFF. The CDR3, as DNA: TGCGCCAGCAGCCAGGATACAGGCCCGGGCACTGAAGCTTTCTTT.

The chain employs TRBV9 and TRBJ1-2, with 7 nucleotides matching TRBD1. The CDR3 has 14 amino acids. CDR1 SGDLS and CDR2 YYNGEE come from the germline V gene. V dropped 4 bases and J dropped 6; count of bases not matched to a gene: 9. The DNA for the CDR3 is TGTGCCAGCAGCCTCCTAGACAGGGTGGATGGCTACACCTTC. This sequence encodes CASSLLDRVDGYTF.

The chain combines TRBV6-1 with TRBJ1-2; no clear D gene. Germline lookup yields CDR1 MNHNS and CDR2 SASEGT. The V gene lost 3 bases and the J gene lost 7 bases, with 18 bases spanning the gap. This CDR3 region has 15 residues. The CDR3 sequence is CASSEILGDSGGYTF. CDR3 DNA: TGTGCCAGCAGTGAGATTCTTGGGGATAGCGGTGGCTACACCTTC.

This clonotype has a count of ten or more. This chain uses TRBV7-2 with TRBJ1-5, with 8 nucleotides matching TRBD1. Germline CDR1 and CDR2: SGHTA and FQGNSA. This CDR3 spans 15 amino acids. With 4 bases clipped from V and 8 bases from J, the junction kept 10 bases outside the gene matches. The CDR3 DNA reads TGTGCCAGCAGCTCCATTCTACAGGGGGATAAGCCCCAGCATTTT. This gives the protein CASSSILQGDKPQHF. Complete variable domain (other parts from reference TRBV7-2 and TRBJ1-5): GAGVSQSPSNKVTEKGKDVELRCDPISGHTALYWYRQSLGQGLEFLIYFQGNSAPDKSGLPSDRFSAERTGGSVSTLTIQRTQQEDSAVYLCASSSILQGDKPQHFGDGTRLSIL.

The chain combines TRBV24-1 with TRBJ1-5; D is possibly TRBD1 (5 bases). The CDR3 is 17 amino acids. Looked up from germline, CDR1 is KGHDR and CDR2 is SFDVKD. V lost 8 bases, J lost 0 bases, and 19 bases lay in between. This chain's CDR3 is CATTFRTQTYSNQPQHF. The DNA for the CDR3 is TGTGCCACCACATTCAGGACACAAACTTATAGCAATCAGCCCCAGCATTTT.

CDR3 nucleotide sequence: TGTGCCAGTAGTATAGGAGGGGAGAATGAGCAGTTCTTC. Translated, it gives CASSIGGENEQFF. V is TRBV19 and J is TRBJ2-1; D possibly matches TRBD1 or TRBD2 (5 bases each). This CDR3 has 13 residues. CDR1 is LNHDA, CDR2 SQIVND, per germline (reference sequence). V shed 1 base and J shed 7 bases, with 8 bases lying between them.

This clonotype has just one count. V and J are TRBV15 and TRBJ1-4; D is unresolved. CDR3 length: 14 residues. Germline lookup yields CDR1 LNHNV and CDR2 YYDKDF (reference sequence). V lost 5 bases, J lost 4 bases, and 11 bases lay in between. The CDR3 region is CATSPVMGNEKLFF. Written as DNA, the CDR3 is TGTGCCACCAGCCCTGTGATGGGTAATGAAAAACTGTTTTTT.

In this sample, this clonotype turned up a few times. The gene calls are TRBV27 and TRBJ1-5; no clear D gene. Trimming removed 3 bases at V and 5 bases at J, with 5 bases between. The CDR3 totals 12 residues. Germline-derived CDR1 and CDR2 are MNHEY and SMNVEV (reference sequence). The CDR3 nucleotides read TGTGCCAGCAGTTTTCTCGATCAGCCCCAGCATTTT. Translated, it gives CASSFLDQPQHF.

This clonotype was seen a handful of times. This chain joins TRBV6-5 and TRBJ1-2; a weak D match, TRBD1 (6 bases). Trimming shortened V by 2 bases and J by 3 bases, and 13 bases separated the two germline ends. The germline gives CDR1 MNHEY, CDR2 SVGAGI. This CDR3 contains 15 residues. The chain's CDR3 is CASSYEGGGDYGYTF. CDR3 coding DNA: TGTGCCAGCAGTTACGAGGGAGGGGGAGACTATGGCTACACCTTC.

This chain links TRBV5-4 with TRBJ2-3; weak D call: TRBD2 (6 bases). Germline V gene sequence: CDR1 SGHNT, CDR2 YYREEE (reference sequence). This CDR3 contains 16 residues. Trimming cost V 0 bases and J 0 bases, with 11 bases left between them. DNA of the CDR3: TGTGCCAGCAGCTTGGGCCATGGGGGGAGCACAGATACGCAGTATTTT. Protein: CASSLGHGGSTDTQYF.

This CDR3 reads CATSRDREPHSGNTIYF. In DNA, the CDR3 is TGTGCCACCAGCAGGGACAGGGAACCACACTCTGGAAACACCATATATTTT. The chain recombines TRBV15 with TRBJ1-3; 8 bases line up with TRBD1. CDR3 size: 17 residues. V dropped 3 bases and J dropped 0; count of bases not matched to a gene: 7. Per the germline V gene, CDR1 is LNHNV and CDR2 is YYDKDF (reference sequence).